The sequence of this T cell receptor (beta chain) was determined in a study of blood T cell repertoires in COVID-19. Study-wide background: COVID-19 samples, acute and convalescent, were from the United States, Italy and Spain.

As originally analysed: Amplification of reference gene primers was used by the study to estimate nucleated cell counts. Method: immunoSEQ multiplex PCR; TCRdb's copy keeps in-frame clones and lacks some. Clone size and V and J calls were adopted from that table, with D and trimming inferred from the DNA. Of more than 200,000 clones listed, around 90% are singletons. In its sample, this clone was seen a few times. The specimen sequenced was peripheral blood. The TCR sequence derives from an elderly man with acute or convalescent COVID-19.

CDR3 nucleotide sequence: TGTGCCAGCAGTAATCAGGGGGCGGCTGGAAACACCATATATTTT. Its translation is CASSNQGAAGNTIYF. The V call is TRBV6-5, the J call TRBJ1-3, with 8 bases aligning to TRBD1. Germline V gene sequence: CDR1 MNHEY, CDR2 SVGAGI. There are 15 residues in the CDR3. The V gene end was trimmed by 5 bases and the J gene end by 2 bases; junction bases not matched to a gene: 5.